This TCR beta chain derives from a study of T cells in Graves' hyperthyroidism and ophthalmopathy. Study-wide findings and caveats: A model of 13 V-J features distinguished ophthalmopathy from stable hyperthyroidism.

A remark on this clonotype: The target antigen is unknown.

CDR3 length: 15 residues. Trimming stripped 3 bases from V and 6 bases from J, with 17 bases between. The germline gives CDR1 MNHEY, CDR2 SMNVEV (reference sequence). The investigators amplified TCR beta CDR3 regions from RNA transcripts. HTBI primers were the set used in a first-round RT-PCR of the TCR CDR3. TCRdb passed the multiplex PCR reads through MiXCR, listing each CDR3 protein once. The table shows around 620,000 distinct CDR3 sequences, with more than 13% occurring only once. The V gene is TRBV27, the J gene TRBJ1-1; D gene unclear. Sequenced: blood. The clonotype was recovered from a woman aged 18 to 35 with Graves' ophthalmopathy. The CDR3, as DNA: TGTGCCAGCAGTTTTTCTATGACTCGTGCTCCTGAAGCTTTCTTT. Translated, it gives CASSFSMTRAPEAFF.